Listed here is a single TCR beta chain. This clone's antigen is unknown. Qualities for individual bases were not recorded, and no much larger clone is one base off. Patients chosen for sequencing had shown expansion of CD8+CD57+ cells by flow cytometry. Severe acquired aplastic anemia was diagnosed in all patients according to International Study of Aplastic Anemia and Agranulocytosis and Camitta criteria. No patient had received any therapy when blood was sampled. TCR repertoires of sorted CD4+ and CD8+ blood T cells from severe aplastic anemia patients and healthy subjects were deep-sequenced in the study. In the USA, patient enrollment took place under clinicaltrials.gov protocols 00001620, 01623167, 00001397, 00071045, 00081523 and 00961064. Ficoll-Paque density gradient centrifugation was used to isolate peripheral blood mononuclear cells. Before DNA extraction, CD4+ and CD8+ T cells were sorted by FACS or by magnetic beads.

These data originate in a study of CD8+CD57+ T cells in acquired aplastic anemia listed by TCRdb under 2018. General notes on the study: DNA extracted from sorted CD4+ and CD8+ cells had a mean of about 3.3 ug, with a range of about 0.2 to 30 ug. CD8+CD57+ expansion was defined as a frequency above the mean frequency observed in healthy subjects. Paper-wide results and their limitations: Roughly 29 CD8+ CDR3 sequences were found to be shared between patients and controls, but these sequences appeared to be highly expressed in patients and within the immunodominant clones of the patients. CD8+ Simpson's diversity did not differ significantly between patients and healthy controls (P=0.060).

Sequences SQVTM (CDR1) and ANQGSEA (CDR2) are obtained from the germline V gene. Including the terminal cysteine and phenylalanine, the CDR3 comprises 12 residues. Only the CDR3 DNA stays, 36 bases, in frame from base 1. The trim is 3 bases for V and 6 bases for J, with a gap of 10 bases between the germline ends. Genomic DNA was used as template for profiling of TCR beta VDJ combinations and CDR3 sequences. TCR repertoire sequencing was run on an Illumina HiSeq 2000. Regarding the original processing steps: TRBV/TRBJ rearrangement plots, CDR3 size and DJ length profiles, and Simpson's diversity index were used to assess repertoires. The most abundant DNA sequence in the deep sequencing data was taken as the immunodominant clone. CDR3 amino acid sequences were checked for sharing between subjects and were compared against published repertoires and the VDJdb database. TCRdb trimmed public reads at Q25 via fastp, called clones via MiXCR and kept in-frame beta chains. CDR3 protein duplicates are merged, each entry listing the most common genes and DNA. The authors' filters were not applied to this entry. The sample table contains around 290,000 distinct CDR3 sequences; only one count was recorded for 56% of them. The top ten clones comprise roughly 1.2% of the sample.

Source material: sorted CD4+, CD8+, or CD8+CD57+ T cells (not recorded which) from PBMCs. The clonotype originates from a human donor with aplastic anemia. The sequence links TRBV29-1 to TRBJ2-3, with no confident D gene call. In nucleotide form, the sequence is TGCAGCGTTGAGGCGGCGAGGGATACGCAGTATTTT. It specifies CSVEAARDTQYF.